This TCR beta chain originates from a study of blood T cells in healthy people across ages. General study findings and limits: In the absence of known donor CMV status, changes in expanded clonotypes were possibly confounded. More naive CD4+ cells and higher diversity marked long-lived donors relative to aged donors.

V gave up 5 bases and J gave up 2 bases; unmatched junction bases: 9. This CDR3 is 17 amino acids long. For this clonotype: Its cognate antigen is unknown.

Through a sample-barcoded 5' primer and a J-beta primer mix, a second PCR was run for roughly 6 to 11 cycles. A single record per CDR3 protein comes from TCRdb applying MiXCR to the 5' RACE reads. The sample lists 450,000 to 650,000 distinct CDR3 sequences, about 24% occurring once. This sample also belongs to another study, concerning T cells of mothers and their children.

This clonotype originated in a boy younger than 18 in good health. Sequenced input: blood. V usage is TRBV12-3 or TRBV12-4 and J usage is TRBJ1-5; 10 bases map to TRBD1. The CDR3 region is CASSPGQGGEGNQPQHF. CDR3 DNA: TGTGCCAGCAGTCCCGGACAGGGGGGAGAAGGCAATCAGCCCCAGCATTTT.